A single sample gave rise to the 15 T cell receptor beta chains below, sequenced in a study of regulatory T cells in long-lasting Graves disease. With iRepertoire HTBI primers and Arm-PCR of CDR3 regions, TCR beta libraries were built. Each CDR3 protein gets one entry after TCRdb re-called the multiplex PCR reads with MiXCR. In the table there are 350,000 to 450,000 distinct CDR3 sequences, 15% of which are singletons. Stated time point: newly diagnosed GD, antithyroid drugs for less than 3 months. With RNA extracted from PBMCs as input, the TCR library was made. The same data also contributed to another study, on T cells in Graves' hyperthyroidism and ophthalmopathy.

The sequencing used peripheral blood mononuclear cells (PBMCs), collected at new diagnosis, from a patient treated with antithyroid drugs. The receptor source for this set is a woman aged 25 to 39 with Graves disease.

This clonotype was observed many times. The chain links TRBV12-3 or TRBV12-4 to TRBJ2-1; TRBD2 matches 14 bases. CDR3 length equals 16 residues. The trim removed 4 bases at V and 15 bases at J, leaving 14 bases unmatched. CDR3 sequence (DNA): TGTGCCAGCAGTTCCGGGACTAGCGGGAGTCCCACCGTACCGTTCTTC. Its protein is CASSSGTSGSPTVPFF.

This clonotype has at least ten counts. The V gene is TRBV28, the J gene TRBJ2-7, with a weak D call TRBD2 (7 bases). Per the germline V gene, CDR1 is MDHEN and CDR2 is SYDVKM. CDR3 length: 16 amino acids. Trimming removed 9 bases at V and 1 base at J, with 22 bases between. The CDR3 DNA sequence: TGTGCCAGAAAAGACCTGGGGGGGCCCAAGTCCTACGAGCAGTACTTC. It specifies CARKDLGGPKSYEQYF. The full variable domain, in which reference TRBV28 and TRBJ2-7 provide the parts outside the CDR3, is DVKVTQSSRYLVKRTGEKVFLECVQDMDHENMFWYRQDPGLGLRLIYFSYDVKMKEKGDIPEGYSVSREKKERFSLILESASTNQTSMYLCARKDLGGPKSYEQYFGPGTRLTVT.

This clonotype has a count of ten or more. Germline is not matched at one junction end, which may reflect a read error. In DNA, the CDR3 is TGTGCTAGCAGCTTGGGAGCGGGAGCCCCAGATACGCAGTATTTT. As protein: CASSLGAGAPDTQYF. J is TRBJ2-3 and V is TRBV7-7, with 8 positions matching TRBD2. CDR3 length equals 15 residues. Per germline, CDR1 SSHAT and CDR2 FNYEAQ (reference sequence).

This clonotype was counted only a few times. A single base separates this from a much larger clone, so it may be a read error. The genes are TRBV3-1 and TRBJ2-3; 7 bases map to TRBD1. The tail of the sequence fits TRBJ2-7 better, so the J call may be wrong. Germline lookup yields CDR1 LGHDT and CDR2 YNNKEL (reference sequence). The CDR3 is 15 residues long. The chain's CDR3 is CASSPAAAGGDEQYF. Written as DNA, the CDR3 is TGTGCCAGCAGCCCAGCGGCGGCAGGGGGAGACGAGCAGTACTTC.

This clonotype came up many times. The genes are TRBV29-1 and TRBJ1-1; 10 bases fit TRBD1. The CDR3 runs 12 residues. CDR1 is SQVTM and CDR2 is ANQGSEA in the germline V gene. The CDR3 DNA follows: TGCGGCAGCGACAGGGGGCACACTGAAGCTTTCTTT. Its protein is CGSDRGHTEAFF.

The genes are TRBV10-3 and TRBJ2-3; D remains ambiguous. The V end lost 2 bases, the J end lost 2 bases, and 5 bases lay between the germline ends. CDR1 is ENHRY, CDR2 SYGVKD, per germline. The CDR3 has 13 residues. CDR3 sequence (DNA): TGTGCCATCAGTGAGCCCCCCACAGATACGCAGTATTTT. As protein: CAISEPPTDTQYF.

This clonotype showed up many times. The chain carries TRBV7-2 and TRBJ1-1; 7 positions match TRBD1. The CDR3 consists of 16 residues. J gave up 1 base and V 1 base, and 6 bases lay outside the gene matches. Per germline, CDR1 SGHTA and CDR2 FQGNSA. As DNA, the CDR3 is TGTGCCAGCAGCTTAGAAGGGGGCGTGTGGAACACTGAAGCTTTCTTT. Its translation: CASSLEGGVWNTEAFF.

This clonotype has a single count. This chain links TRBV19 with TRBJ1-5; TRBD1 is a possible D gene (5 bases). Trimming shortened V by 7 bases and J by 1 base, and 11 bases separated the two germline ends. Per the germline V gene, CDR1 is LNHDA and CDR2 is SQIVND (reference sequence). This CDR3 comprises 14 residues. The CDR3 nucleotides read TGTGCCAGTACCCCGACAGTGAGCAATCAGCCCCAGCATTTT. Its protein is CASTPTVSNQPQHF.

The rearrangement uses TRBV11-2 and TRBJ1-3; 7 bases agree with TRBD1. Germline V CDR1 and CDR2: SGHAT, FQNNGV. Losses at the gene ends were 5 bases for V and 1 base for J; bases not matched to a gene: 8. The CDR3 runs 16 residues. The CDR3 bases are TGTGCCAGCAGCCTACCCTCGACAGGGTCTGGAAACACCATATATTTT. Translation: CASSLPSTGSGNTIYF.

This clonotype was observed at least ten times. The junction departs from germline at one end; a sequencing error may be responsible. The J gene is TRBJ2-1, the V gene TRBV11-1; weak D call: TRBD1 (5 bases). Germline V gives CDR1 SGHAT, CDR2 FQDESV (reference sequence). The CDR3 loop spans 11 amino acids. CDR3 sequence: CASSLAGVPHF. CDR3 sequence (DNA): TGTGCCAGCAGCTTAGCAGGGGTCCCACACTTC.

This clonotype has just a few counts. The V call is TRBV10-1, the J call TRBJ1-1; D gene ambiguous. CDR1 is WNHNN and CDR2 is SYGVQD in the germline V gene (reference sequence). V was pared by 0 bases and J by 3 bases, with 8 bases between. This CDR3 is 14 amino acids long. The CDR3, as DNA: TGCGCCAGCAGTGAGTCGAAAGGGTACACTGAAGCTTTCTTT. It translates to CASSESKGYTEAFF.

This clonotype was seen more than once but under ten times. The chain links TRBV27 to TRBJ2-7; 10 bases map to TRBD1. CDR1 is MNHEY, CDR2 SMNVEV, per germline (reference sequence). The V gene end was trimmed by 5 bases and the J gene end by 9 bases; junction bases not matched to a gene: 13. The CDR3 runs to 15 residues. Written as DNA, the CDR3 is TGTGCCAGCAGTCACGAGGGACAGGGGCTACCCAGGCAGTACTTC. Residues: CASSHEGQGLPRQYF.

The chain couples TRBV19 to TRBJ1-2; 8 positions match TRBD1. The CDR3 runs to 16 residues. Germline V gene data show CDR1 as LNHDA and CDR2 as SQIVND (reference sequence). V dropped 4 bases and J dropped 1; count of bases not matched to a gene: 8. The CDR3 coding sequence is TGTGCCAGTAGTACCCTGGACAGGGCGTATAACTATGGCTACACCTTC. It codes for CASSTLDRAYNYGYTF.

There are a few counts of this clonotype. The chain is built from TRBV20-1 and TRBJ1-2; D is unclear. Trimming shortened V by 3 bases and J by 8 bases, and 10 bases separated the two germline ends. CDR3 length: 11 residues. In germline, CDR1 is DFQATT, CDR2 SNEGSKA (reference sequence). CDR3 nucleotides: TGCAGTGCTAGTTCGGGAGGGGGCTACACCTTC. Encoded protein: CSASSGGGYTF.

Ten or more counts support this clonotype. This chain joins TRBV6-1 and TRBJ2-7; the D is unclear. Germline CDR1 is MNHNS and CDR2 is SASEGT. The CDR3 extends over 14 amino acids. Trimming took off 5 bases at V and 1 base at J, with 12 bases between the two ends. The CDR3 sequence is CASSPRWSSYEQYF. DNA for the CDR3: TGTGCCAGCAGTCCCCGTTGGAGTTCCTACGAGCAGTACTTC.